These T cell receptor beta chains were read from a single sample in a study of human T cells and chemical hapten exposure. Each CDR3 protein gets one entry after TCRdb re-called the RACE reads with MiXCR. The table shows fewer than 85,000 distinct CDR3 sequences, with 8.5% to 10% occurring only once. The sample comprised whole blood. These receptor sequences come from a female donor in good health. Some clones in this sample may be carry-over from other donors' samples. Both conserved end residues are part of each CDR3. A D gene is named only where the DNA matches it firmly. Rows may omit the clone size; those that give it use once, few, many or a size class.

TRBJ2-3 | - | TRBV2 | many | TGTGCCAGCAGTGACACGACAAGCACAGATACGCAGTATTTT | CASSDTTSTDTQYF
TRBJ2-3 | - | TRBV6-6 | - | TGTGCCAGCTGTAGGGGCAGCACAGATACGCAGTATTTT | CASCRGSTDTQYF
TRBJ2-7 | - | TRBV5-1 | few | TGCGCCAGCAGCTTGAAATTCGAGACCAGTTCCTACGAGCAGTACTTC | CASSLKFETSSYEQYF
TRBJ2-3 | - | TRBV6-2/TRBV6-3 | - | TGTGCCAGCAGTTACTCGAAGGGGCTTCGTCAAGTCGGTACGCAGTATTTT | CASSYSKGLRQVGTQYF
TRBJ2-7 | - | TRBV2 | - | TGTGCCAGCAGTGAGCGCCGCTACGAGCAGTACTTC | CASSERRYEQYF
TRBJ1-2 | TRBD1 | TRBV28 | - | TGTGCCAGCAGCCAGGGGGCTCGGGGCTACACCTTC | CASSQGARGYTF
TRBJ2-7 | TRBD1 | TRBV6-2/TRBV6-3 | - | TGTGCCAGCAGTTATCCCGGACAGGACGTAAGGGGATACTCCTACGAGCAGTACTTC | CASSYPGQDVRGYSYEQYF
TRBJ2-3 | - | TRBV6-5 | many | TGTGCCAGCAGTTTCTTGACAGGAACCCGCCAGTTGGATACGCAGTATTTT | CASSFLTGTRQLDTQYF
TRBJ1-2 | TRBD1 | TRBV29-1 | many | TGCAGCGTCGTAGGACAGGGCTATGGCTACACCTTC | CSVVGQGYGYTF
TRBJ2-3 | - | TRBV4-2 | - | TGTGCCAGCAGCCAAGAAAGTAGCAGGGGCACAGATACGCAGTATTTT | CASSQESSRGTDTQYF
TRBJ2-5 | TRBD2 | TRBV3-1 | many | TGTGCCAGCAGCCAGCGCGGGGGGGCCTCCGAGACCCAGTACTTC | CASSQRGGASETQYF
TRBJ1-5 | - | TRBV12-3/TRBV12-4 | many | TGTGCCAGCAGTCTAACACCTCAGCCCCAGCATTTT | CASSLTPQPQHF
TRBJ2-3 | - | TRBV7-9 | - | TGTGCCAGCAACGTAGGCACAGATACGCAGTATTTT | CASNVGTDTQYF
TRBJ1-5 | - | TRBV20-1 | few | TGCAGTGCTAGAACAGTAGGGTCCAATCAGCCCCAGCATTTT | CSARTVGSNQPQHF
TRBJ1-1 | - | TRBV6-2/TRBV6-3 | many | TGTGCCAGCAGTTACGCCGGGGCGGTCACTGAAGCTTTCTTT | CASSYAGAVTEAFF
TRBJ2-1 | - | TRBV12-5 | few | TGTGCTAGTGGCCCTCCGTACAATGAGCAGTTCTTC | CASGPPYNEQFF
TRBJ2-3 | TRBD1 | TRBV2 | few | TGTGCCAGCAGTGAAGGGCGGACAGGCTCGGATACGCAGTATTTT | CASSEGRTGSDTQYF
TRBJ1-5 | - | TRBV20-1 | many | TGCAGTGCTAGAGATAATAGTCCAGGCAATCAGCCCCAGCATTTT | CSARDNSPGNQPQHF
TRBJ2-1 | - | TRBV24-1 | - | TGTGCCACCAGTGAGTTGGGGGTCAGTAGTTGTGAGCAGTTCTTC | CATSELGVSSCEQFF
TRBJ2-3 | - | TRBV7-2 | - | TGTGCCAGCAGCTTAGGGCAGCATACGCAGTATTTT | CASSLGQHTQYF
TRBJ2-2 | TRBD1 | TRBV19 | few | TGTGTCAGTAGTATGGGACGACAGGGGCGCCACGGGGAGCTGTTTTTT | CVSSMGRQGRHGELFF
TRBJ2-6 | - | TRBV9 | many | TGTGCCAGCAGCGAGCCCGGGGCGTCTGGGGCCAACGTCCTGACTTTC | CASSEPGASGANVLTF
TRBJ2-3 | - | TRBV11-2 | many | TGTGCCAGCAGCCCTTTGGGTAGGGGGACCACAGATACGCAGTATTTT | CASSPLGRGTTDTQYF
TRBJ2-3 | - | TRBV7-2 | - | TGTGCCAGCAGCTTGGGACCCAAGCAAAGCACAGATACGCAGTATTTT | CASSLGPKQSTDTQYF
TRBJ1-3 | - | TRBV6-6 | few | TGTGCCAGCAGCCCACCCGGAGCCGCGGGAAACACCATATATTTT | CASSPPGAAGNTIYF
TRBJ1-1 | - | TRBV25-1 | - | TGTGCCAGCAGTGAATATGGGGGAGTGAACACTGAAGCTTTCTTT | CASSEYGGVNTEAFF
TRBJ2-3 | TRBD2 | TRBV4-1 | many | TGCGCCAGCAGCCAAGCGGCCCTGCGGGGGGGCCCCACAGATACGCAGTATTTT | CASSQAALRGGPTDTQYF
TRBJ2-3 | - | TRBV6-5 | few | TGTGCCAGCAGAATCGGACAGAGCACAGATACGCAGTATTTT | CASRIGQSTDTQYF
TRBJ2-3 | - | TRBV9 | many | TGTGCCAGCAGCGTTTGGGGGGGCATCGCAGATACGCAGTATTTT | CASSVWGGIADTQYF
TRBJ2-3 | - | TRBV19 | - | TGTGCCAGTAGTATTTCAGGGGATAGGCATACGCAGTATTTT | CASSISGDRHTQYF
TRBJ1-5 | - | TRBV6-1 | many | TGTGCCAGCATGGCGGGCAGGGCCGGTACCCAGCCCCAGCATTTT | CASMAGRAGTQPQHF
TRBJ2-7 | TRBD2 | TRBV7-2 | - | TGTGCCAGCAGCTTGGGGGGACTAGCGAAAGACGAGCAGTACTTC | CASSLGGLAKDEQYF
TRBJ1-2 | - | TRBV29-1 | - | TGCAGCGTTAGTATGGGTCTTCCCCGCGACTATGGCTACACCTTC | CSVSMGLPRDYGYTF
TRBJ1-2 | - | TRBV7-2 | many | TGTGCCAGCAGCTTAACAGGGATGAAGAATGGCTACACCTTC | CASSLTGMKNGYTF
TRBJ2-7 | TRBD1 | TRBV12-3/TRBV12-4 | - | TGTGCCAGCAGTTTTGGGACAGGGGGCTCCTACGAGCAGTACTTC | CASSFGTGGSYEQYF
TRBJ2-7 | - | TRBV23-1 | few | TGCGCCAGCAGTCAAGGGACGGGGTACGAGCAGTACTTC | CASSQGTGYEQYF
TRBJ2-3 | TRBD2 | TRBV5-4 | - | TGTGCCAGCAGCCCGCAGGCTAGCGGGGGGCCAGATACGCAGTATTTT | CASSPQASGGPDTQYF
TRBJ2-7 | TRBD2 | TRBV20-1 | - | TGCAGTGCTAGAAACGGGGGGGCGGACGAGCAGTACTTC | CSARNGGADEQYF
TRBJ2-5 | TRBD1 | TRBV6-5 | - | TGTGCCAGCAGTTACCGGAAGGGACAGGATCAAGAGACCCAGTACTTC | CASSYRKGQDQETQYF
TRBJ1-1 | - | TRBV9 | many | TGTGCCAGCAGCGCAAAACCAGGAGGCGGTGAAGCTTTCTTT | CASSAKPGGGEAFF
TRBJ2-3 | TRBD2 | TRBV10-3 | - | TGTGCCGGGACTAGCGGGTTTAGCACAGATACGCAGTATTTT | CAGTSGFSTDTQYF
TRBJ1-5 | - | TRBV15 | once | TGTGCCACCAGCAGAGATTGGGGGAGGGGTACCGTTTCTCAGCCCCAGCATTTT | CATSRDWGRGTVSQPQHF
TRBJ2-3 | TRBD1 | TRBV7-2 | - | TGTGCCACCCATACCGAGACAGGGGGACGCCAGGCTACTACGCAGTATTTT | CATHTETGGRQATTQYF
TRBJ2-2 | - | TRBV3-1 | - | TGTGCCAGCAGGCGCCGATTGGGAGCGGACAACACCGGGGAGCTGTTTTTT | CASRRRLGADNTGELFF
TRBJ2-7 | - | TRBV7-2 | - | TGTGCCAGCAGCTTAGCCAGGGTGGTCGAGCAGTACTTC | CASSLARVVEQYF
TRBJ2-7 | TRBD1 | TRBV7-2 | - | TGTGCCAGCAGCACCGGGACAGGTGCCCCCTACGAGCAGTACTTC | CASSTGTGAPYEQYF
TRBJ2-3 | TRBD2 | TRBV18 | many | TGTGCCAGCTCACCAGACGGGGGGGCCTGGGATACGCAGTATTTT | CASSPDGGAWDTQYF
TRBJ1-1 | - | TRBV27 | - | TGTGCCAGCAGTTTAAATCAGGGATTGGGGACTGAAGCTTTCTTT | CASSLNQGLGTEAFF
TRBJ2-3 | - | TRBV30 | - | TGTGCCTGGAGTGCGGTGGCTACGCAGTATTTT | CAWSAVATQYF
TRBJ1-3 | - | TRBV21-1 | many | TGTGCCAGCAGCAAAGCAGGGCGAGGGAACACCATATATTTT | CASSKAGRGNTIYF
TRBJ2-7 | TRBD2 | TRBV6-5 | few | TGTGCCAGCAGCACCGGCCCGGGACTAGCGGGGGGTTCCTACGAGCAGTACTTC | CASSTGPGLAGGSYEQYF
TRBJ2-3 | TRBD2 | TRBV28 | - | TGTGCCAGCAGTCGGGGGGGGGTCACAGATACGCAGTATTTT | CASSRGGVTDTQYF
TRBJ2-5 | - | TRBV6-2/TRBV6-3 | - | TGTGCCAGCACCCGAGGGTCGAGCTGGGTAGAGACCCAGTACTTC | CASTRGSSWVETQYF